This paragraph reports one T cell receptor (beta chain). The target antigen is unknown. In germline, CDR1 is PRHDT, CDR2 FYEKMQ (reference sequence). The CDR3 loop spans 16 amino acids. The ends were cut back, 5 bases at V and 1 base at J, with 18 bases in the middle. Primers used in a second PCR of roughly 7 to 11 cycles were a sample-barcoded 5' primer and a J-beta primer mix. TCRdb itself ran the 5' RACE reads through MiXCR, one entry per CDR3 protein. Altogether about 500,000 distinct CDR3 sequences are present, around 24% being singletons, with the ten largest covering approximately 10%. This sample is part of a study of blood T cells in healthy people across ages. Broader study findings: Both naive CD4+ cell counts and diversity were greater in long-lived donors than in aged donors. The diversity estimates, figures obtained from one million T cells, were considered underestimates.

This sample was shared with a second study, whose subject was T cells of mothers and their children.

Input material: blood. This receptor was identified in a boy aged 5-17 years in good health. The J gene is TRBJ2-7, the V gene TRBV13, with a possible D match to TRBD1 (6 bases). The CDR3 DNA reads TGTGCCAGCAGCCCGAACAGGGCCGAAGGATCCTACGAGCAGTACTTC. This codes for CASSPNRAEGSYEQYF.